Sequencing of this T cell receptor (beta chain) was carried out in a study of blood T cell repertoires in COVID-19. V was clipped by 5 bases and J by 6 bases, with 10 bases between them. Germline CDR1 SGHNT, CDR2 YENEEA. The CDR3 runs to 13 residues. In the original analysis: Using reference gene primer amplification, nucleated cell counts were estimated. Libraries were prepared by immunoSEQ multiplex PCR; TCRdb keeps only in-frame clonotypes and omits some of them. For V, J and clone size, that table is used; D and trimming come from the DNA. This sample has some 490,000 clones; approximately 85% occur once, and the top ten carry 3.2%.

The genes are TRBV11-3 and TRBJ2-2; D is perhaps TRBD2 (5 bases). This sequence originates from a human donor in a cohort sampled during active COVID-19. Source material: peripheral blood. CDR3 in amino acids: CASSAPEAGELFF. The CDR3 coding sequence is TGTGCCAGCAGCGCCCCGGAGGCCGGGGAGCTGTTTTTT.